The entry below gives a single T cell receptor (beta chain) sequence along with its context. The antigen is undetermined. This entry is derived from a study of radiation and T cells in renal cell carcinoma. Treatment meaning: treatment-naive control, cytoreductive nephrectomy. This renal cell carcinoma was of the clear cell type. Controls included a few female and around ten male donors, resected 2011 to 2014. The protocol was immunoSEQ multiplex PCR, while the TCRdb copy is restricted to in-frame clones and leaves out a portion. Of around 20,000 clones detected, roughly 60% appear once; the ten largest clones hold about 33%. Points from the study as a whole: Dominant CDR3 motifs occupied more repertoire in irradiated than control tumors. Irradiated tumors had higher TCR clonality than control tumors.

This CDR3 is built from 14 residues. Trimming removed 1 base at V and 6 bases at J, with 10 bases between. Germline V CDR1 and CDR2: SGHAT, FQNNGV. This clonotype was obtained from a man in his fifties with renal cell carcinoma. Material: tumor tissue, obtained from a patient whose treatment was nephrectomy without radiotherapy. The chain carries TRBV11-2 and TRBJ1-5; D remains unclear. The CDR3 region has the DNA TGTGCCAGCAGCTTAGGCAGAGCCCTTCAGCCCCAGCATTTT. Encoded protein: CASSLGRALQPQHF.